One and the same sample provided the 4 T cell receptor beta chains below, sequenced in a study of T cells in Graves' hyperthyroidism and ophthalmopathy. Authors of the study amplified TCR beta CDR3 regions from RNA transcripts. Researchers ran a first-round RT-PCR on the TCR CDR3 using the HTBI primer set. TCRdb itself ran the multiplex PCR reads through MiXCR, one entry per CDR3 protein. This table holds fewer than 250,000 distinct CDR3 sequences, roughly 17% found once. Sample: blood. All receptors derive from a woman aged 18-29 years with Graves' ophthalmopathy.

This clonotype was observed many times. This chain links TRBV7-8 with TRBJ2-5, with a tentative D call TRBD1 (5 bases). V was pared by 5 bases and J by 2 bases, with 15 bases between. Germline CDR1 SGHVS, CDR2 FQNEAQ. This CDR3 contains 15 residues. CDR3 nucleotide sequence: TGTGCCAGCAGCCTCAGACAGCGAGGACAAGAGACCCAGTACTTC. It is translated as CASSLRQRGQETQYF.

This clonotype has at least ten counts. The rearrangement uses TRBV18 and TRBJ2-7, with 7 nucleotides matching TRBD1. V lost 2 bases to trimming and J lost 6 bases; unmatched junction nucleotides: 7. The V gene's germline CDR1 is KGHSH and CDR2 LQKENI. The CDR3 totals 14 residues. The CDR3 DNA reads TGTGCCAGCTCACCAAGGGACAGACGTAGCGAGCAGTACTTC. It translates to CASSPRDRRSEQYF.

A remark on this clonotype: One end of the junction is discordant with germline, which a read error may explain. J is TRBJ1-2 and V is TRBV5-1, with D hard to call. The CDR3 runs 14 residues. Germline V gives CDR1 SGHRS, CDR2 YFSETQ. CDR3 amino acids: CANSLYGTGYGYTF. As DNA, the CDR3 is TGCGCCAACAGCTTGTATGGAACCGGCTATGGCTACACCTTC. Combining the CDR3 with reference TRBV5-1 and TRBJ1-2 gives the whole variable domain KAGVTQTPRYLIKTRGQQVTLSCSPISGHRSVSWYQQTPGQGLQFLFEYFSETQRNKGNFPGRFSGRQFSNSRSEMNVSTLELGDSALYLCANSLYGTGYGYTFGSGTRLTVV.

Ten or more counts support this clonotype. The gene calls are TRBV20-1 and TRBJ2-1; 7 bases agree with TRBD2. The germline CDR1 and CDR2 sequences are DFQATT and SNEGSKA (reference sequence). The V gene end was trimmed by 5 bases and the J gene end by 3 bases; junction bases not matched to a gene: 4. The CDR3 extends over 13 amino acids. The CDR3 nucleotides read TGCAGTGCTCGGGAGGAGATCTACAATGAGCAGTTCTTC. Translated, it gives CSAREEIYNEQFF.